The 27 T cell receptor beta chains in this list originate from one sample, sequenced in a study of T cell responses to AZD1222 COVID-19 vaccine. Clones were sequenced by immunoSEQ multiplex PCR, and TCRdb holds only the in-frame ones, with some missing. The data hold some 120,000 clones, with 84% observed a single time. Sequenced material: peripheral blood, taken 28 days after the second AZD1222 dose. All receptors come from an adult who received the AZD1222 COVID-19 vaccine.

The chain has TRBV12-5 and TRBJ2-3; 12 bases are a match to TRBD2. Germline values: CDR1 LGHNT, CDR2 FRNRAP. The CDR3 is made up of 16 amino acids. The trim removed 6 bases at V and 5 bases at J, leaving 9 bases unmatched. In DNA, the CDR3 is TGTGCTAGTGGGTCCGCTAGCGGGGGGGCTAGAGATACGCAGTATTTT. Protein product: CASGSASGGARDTQYF.

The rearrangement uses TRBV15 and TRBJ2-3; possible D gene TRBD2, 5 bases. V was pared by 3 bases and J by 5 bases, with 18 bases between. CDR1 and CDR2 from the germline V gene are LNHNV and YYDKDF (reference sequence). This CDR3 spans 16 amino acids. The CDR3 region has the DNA TGTGCCACCAGCAGCCCCGGACTTACCAAGGGAGATACGCAGTATTTT. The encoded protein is CATSSPGLTKGDTQYF.

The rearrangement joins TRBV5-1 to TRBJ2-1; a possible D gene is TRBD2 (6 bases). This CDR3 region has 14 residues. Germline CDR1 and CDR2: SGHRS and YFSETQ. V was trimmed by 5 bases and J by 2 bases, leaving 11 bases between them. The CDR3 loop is CASRGTQAYNEQFF. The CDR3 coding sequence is TGCGCCAGCAGAGGGACTCAAGCCTACAATGAGCAGTTCTTC.

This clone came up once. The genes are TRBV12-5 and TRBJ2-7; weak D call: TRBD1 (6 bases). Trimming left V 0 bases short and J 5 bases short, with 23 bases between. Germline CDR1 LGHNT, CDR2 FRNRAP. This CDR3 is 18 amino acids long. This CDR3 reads CASGLVGVDSQESDEQYF. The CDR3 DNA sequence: TGTGCTAGTGGTTTGGTTGGGGTGGACAGTCAGGAGTCCGACGAGCAGTACTTC.

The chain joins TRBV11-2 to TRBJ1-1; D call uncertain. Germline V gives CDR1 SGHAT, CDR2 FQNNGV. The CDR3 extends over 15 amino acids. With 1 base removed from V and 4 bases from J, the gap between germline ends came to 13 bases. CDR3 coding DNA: TGTGCCAGCAGCTTAGTAATGGCAGGTTTCACTGAAGCTTTCTTT. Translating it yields CASSLVMAGFTEAFF. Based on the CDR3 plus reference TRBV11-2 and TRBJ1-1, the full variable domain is EAGVAQSPRYKIIEKRQSVAFWCNPISGHATLYWYQQILGQGPKLLIQFQNNGVVDDSQLPKDRFSAERLKGVDSTLKIQPAKLEDSAVYLCASSLVMAGFTEAFFGQGTRLTVV.

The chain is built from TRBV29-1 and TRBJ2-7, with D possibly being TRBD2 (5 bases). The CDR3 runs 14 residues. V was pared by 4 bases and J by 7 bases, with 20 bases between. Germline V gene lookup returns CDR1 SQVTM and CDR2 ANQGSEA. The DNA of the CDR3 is TGCAGCGTTGTCCTCACACCGGGGTCGGGGGAGCAGTACTTC. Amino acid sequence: CSVVLTPGSGEQYF.

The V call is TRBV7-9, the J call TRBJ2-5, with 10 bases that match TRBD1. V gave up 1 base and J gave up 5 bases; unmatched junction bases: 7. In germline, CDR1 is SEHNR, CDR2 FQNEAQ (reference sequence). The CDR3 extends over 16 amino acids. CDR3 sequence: CASSLVKTGGLETQYF. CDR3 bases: TGTGCCAGCAGCTTAGTCAAGACAGGGGGCTTGGAGACCCAGTACTTC.

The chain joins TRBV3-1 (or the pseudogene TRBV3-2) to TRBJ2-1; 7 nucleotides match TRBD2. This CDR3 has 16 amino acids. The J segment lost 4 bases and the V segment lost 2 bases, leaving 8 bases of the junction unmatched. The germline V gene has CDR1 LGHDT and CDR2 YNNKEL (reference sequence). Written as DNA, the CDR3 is TGTGCCAGCAGCCAACAACTAGCGCCCCCGTACAATGAGCAGTTCTTC. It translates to CASSQQLAPPYNEQFF.

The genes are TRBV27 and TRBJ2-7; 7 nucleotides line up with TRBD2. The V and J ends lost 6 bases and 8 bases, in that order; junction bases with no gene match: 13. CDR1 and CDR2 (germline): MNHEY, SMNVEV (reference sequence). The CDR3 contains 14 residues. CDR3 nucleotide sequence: TGTGCCAGCAGATCCTTAGCGGGCCGGTTAAAGCAGTACTTC. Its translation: CASRSLAGRLKQYF.

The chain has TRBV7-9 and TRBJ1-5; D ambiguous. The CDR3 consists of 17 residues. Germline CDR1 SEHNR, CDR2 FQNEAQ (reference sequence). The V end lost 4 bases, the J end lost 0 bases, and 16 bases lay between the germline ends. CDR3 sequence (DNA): TGTGCCAGCAGCTCACACAAGGACGGTCATAGCAATCAGCCCCAGCATTTT. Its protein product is CASSSHKDGHSNQPQHF.

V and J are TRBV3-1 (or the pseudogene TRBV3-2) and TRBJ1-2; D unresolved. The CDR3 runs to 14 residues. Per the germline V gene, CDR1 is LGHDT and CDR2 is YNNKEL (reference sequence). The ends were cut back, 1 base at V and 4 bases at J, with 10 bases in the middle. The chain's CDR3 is CASSQGKISYGYTF. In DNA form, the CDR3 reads TGTGCCAGCAGCCAAGGGAAGATCTCCTATGGCTACACCTTC.

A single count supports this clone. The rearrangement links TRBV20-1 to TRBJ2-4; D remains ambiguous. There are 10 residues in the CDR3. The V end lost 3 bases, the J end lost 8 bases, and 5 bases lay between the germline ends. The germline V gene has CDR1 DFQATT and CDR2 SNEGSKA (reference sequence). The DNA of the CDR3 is TGCAGTGCTAGTCGTGACATTCAGTACTTC. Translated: CSASRDIQYF.

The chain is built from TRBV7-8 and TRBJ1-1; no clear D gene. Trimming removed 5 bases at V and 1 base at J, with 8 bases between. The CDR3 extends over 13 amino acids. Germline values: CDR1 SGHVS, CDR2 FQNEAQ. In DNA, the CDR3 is TGTGCCAGCAGCAGACCTAGGAACACTGAAGCTTTCTTT. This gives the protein CASSRPRNTEAFF.

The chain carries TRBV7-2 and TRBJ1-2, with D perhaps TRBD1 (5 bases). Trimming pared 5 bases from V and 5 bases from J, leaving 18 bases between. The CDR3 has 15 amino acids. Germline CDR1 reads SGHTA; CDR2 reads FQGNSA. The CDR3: CASSINRDPVYGYTF. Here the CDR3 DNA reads TGTGCCAGCAGCATAAACCGGGACCCAGTTTATGGCTACACCTTC.

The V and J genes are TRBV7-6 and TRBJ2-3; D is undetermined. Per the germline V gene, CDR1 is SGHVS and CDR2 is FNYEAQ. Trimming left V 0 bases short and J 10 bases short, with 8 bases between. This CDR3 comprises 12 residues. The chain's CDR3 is CASSLAASSQYF. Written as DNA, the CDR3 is TGTGCCAGCAGCTTAGCGGCGAGCTCGCAGTATTTT.

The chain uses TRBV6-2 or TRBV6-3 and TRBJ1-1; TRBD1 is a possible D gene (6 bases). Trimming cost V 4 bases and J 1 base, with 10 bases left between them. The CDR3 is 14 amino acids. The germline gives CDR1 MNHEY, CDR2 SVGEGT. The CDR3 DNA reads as TGTGCCAGCAGTTCAATGGGACAGAACACTGAAGCTTTCTTT. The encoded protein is CASSSMGQNTEAFF.

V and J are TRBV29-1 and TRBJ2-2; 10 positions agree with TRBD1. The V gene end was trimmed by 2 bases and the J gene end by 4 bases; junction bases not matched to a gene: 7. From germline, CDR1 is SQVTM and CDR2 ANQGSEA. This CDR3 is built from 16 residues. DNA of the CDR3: TGCAGCGTTGAACCGGGACAGGGGTCGGCCACCGGGGAGCTGTTTTTT. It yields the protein CSVEPGQGSATGELFF.

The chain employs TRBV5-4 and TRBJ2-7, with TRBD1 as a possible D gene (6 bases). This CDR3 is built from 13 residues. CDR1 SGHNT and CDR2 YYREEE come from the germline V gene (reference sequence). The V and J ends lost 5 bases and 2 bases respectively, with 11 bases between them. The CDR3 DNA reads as TGTGCCAGCAGTTCGGGACACACCTACGAGCAGTACTTC. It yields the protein CASSSGHTYEQYF.

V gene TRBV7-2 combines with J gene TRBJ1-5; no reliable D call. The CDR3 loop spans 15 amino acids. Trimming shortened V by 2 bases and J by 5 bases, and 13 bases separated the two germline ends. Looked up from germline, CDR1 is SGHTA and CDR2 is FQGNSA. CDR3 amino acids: CASSLKGGMYQPQHF. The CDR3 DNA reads TGTGCCAGCAGCTTAAAGGGAGGGATGTATCAGCCCCAGCATTTT.

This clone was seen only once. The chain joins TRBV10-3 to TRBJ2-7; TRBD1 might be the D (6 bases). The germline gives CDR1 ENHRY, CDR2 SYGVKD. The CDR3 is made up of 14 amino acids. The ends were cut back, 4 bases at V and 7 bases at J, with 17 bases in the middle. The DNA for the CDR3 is TGTGCCATCAGTGGTCTCCAGGGGTCTGGGGAGCAGTACTTC. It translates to CAISGLQGSGEQYF.

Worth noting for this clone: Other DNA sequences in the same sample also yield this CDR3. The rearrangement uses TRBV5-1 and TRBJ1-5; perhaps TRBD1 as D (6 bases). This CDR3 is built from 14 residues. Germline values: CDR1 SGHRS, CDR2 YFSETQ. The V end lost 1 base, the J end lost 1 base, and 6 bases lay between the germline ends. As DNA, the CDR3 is TGCGCCAGCAGCTTGACAGGGAGCAATCAGCCCCAGCATTTT. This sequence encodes CASSLTGSNQPQHF.

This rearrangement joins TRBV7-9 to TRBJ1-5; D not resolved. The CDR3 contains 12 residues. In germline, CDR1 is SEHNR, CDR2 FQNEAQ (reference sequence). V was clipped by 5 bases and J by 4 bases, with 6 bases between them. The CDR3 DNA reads TGTGCCAGCAGCCTCCATAATCAGCCCCAGCATTTT. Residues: CASSLHNQPQHF.

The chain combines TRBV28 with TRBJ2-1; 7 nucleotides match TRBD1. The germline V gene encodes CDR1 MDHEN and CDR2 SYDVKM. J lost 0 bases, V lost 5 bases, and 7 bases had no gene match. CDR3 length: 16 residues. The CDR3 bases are TGTGCCAGCAGTCATGACAGGGAGAGCTCCTACAATGAGCAGTTCTTC. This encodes CASSHDRESSYNEQFF.

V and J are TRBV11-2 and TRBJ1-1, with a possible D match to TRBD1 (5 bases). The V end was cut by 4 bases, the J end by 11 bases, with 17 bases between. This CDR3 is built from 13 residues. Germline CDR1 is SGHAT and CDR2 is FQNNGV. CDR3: CASSSRGGARAFF. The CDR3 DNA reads TGTGCCAGCAGCTCTCGCGGAGGGGCGCGGGCTTTCTTT.

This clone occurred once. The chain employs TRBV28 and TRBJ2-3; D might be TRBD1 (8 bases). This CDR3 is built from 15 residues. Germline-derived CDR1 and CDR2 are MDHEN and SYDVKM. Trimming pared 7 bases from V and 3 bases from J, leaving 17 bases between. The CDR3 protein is CASNLRGRGTDTQYF. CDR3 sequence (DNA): TGTGCCAGCAATCTCAGGGGGCGGGGGACAGATACGCAGTATTTT. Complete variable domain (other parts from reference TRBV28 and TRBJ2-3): DVKVTQSSRYLVKRTGEKVFLECVQDMDHENMFWYRQDPGLGLRLIYFSYDVKMKEKGDIPEGYSVSREKKERFSLILESASTNQTSMYLCASNLRGRGTDTQYFGPGTRLTVL.

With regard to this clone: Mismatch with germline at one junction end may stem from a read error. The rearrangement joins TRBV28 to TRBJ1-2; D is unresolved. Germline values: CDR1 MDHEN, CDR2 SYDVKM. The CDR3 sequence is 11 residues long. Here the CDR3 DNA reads TGTGCCAGCAGTACCCAAAGGGCCCGGCGATTC. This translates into CASSTQRARRF.

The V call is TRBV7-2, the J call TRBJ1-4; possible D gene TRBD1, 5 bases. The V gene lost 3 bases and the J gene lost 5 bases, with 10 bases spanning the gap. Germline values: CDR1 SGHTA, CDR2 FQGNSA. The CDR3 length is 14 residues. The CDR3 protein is CASSLYRLNEKLFF. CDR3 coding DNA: TGTGCCAGCAGCTTGTACAGGTTGAATGAAAAACTGTTTTTT.